This TCR beta chain was recovered during a study of early stage breast cancer tumors. About the study: Each sample averaged approximately 10-fold read coverage.

On this clone itself: Its antigen is not known.

This table comes from immunoSEQ multiplex PCR, and its TCRdb copy is limited to in-frame clones, with some not included. Here the sample spans approximately 20,000 clones, 70% to 80% being singletons. CDR1 and CDR2 (germline): LNHDA, SQIVND (reference sequence). The CDR3 totals 12 residues. Trimming stripped 6 bases from V and 4 bases from J, with 9 bases between. Points from the study as a whole: In about 85% of the 16 patients, blood comparison separated tumor from normal breast.

The chain has TRBV19 and TRBJ1-2; D uncertain. The sequence came from a person aged 55 to 75 with breast cancer. The sample was blood. In DNA form, the CDR3 reads TGTGCCAGTAGCGATTACCGCTATGGCTACACCTTC. It codes for CASSDYRYGYTF.